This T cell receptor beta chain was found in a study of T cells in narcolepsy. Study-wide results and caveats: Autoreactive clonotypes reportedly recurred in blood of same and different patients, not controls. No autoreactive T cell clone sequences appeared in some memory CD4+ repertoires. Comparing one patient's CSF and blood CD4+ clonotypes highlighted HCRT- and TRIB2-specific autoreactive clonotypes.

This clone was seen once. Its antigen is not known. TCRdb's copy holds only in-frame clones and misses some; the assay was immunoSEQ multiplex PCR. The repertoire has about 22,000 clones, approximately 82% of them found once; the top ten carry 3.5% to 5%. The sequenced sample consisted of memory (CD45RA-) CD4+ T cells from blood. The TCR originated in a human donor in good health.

Written as DNA, the CDR3 is TGTGCCAGCAGAGTGGGGAGCACTGAAGCTTTCTTT. Translating it yields CASRVGSTEAFF. The V gene is TRBV28, the J gene TRBJ1-1; no firm D call. Between the trimmed V and J ends, which lost 6 bases and 4 bases, there was a span of 9 bases. The V gene's germline CDR1 is MDHEN and CDR2 SYDVKM. The CDR3 totals 12 residues. The variable domain in full, completed from reference TRBV28 and TRBJ1-1, reads DVKVTQSSRYLVKRTGEKVFLECVQDMDHENMFWYRQDPGLGLRLIYFSYDVKMKEKGDIPEGYSVSREKKERFSLILESASTNQTSMYLCASRVGSTEAFFGQGTRLTVV.